This T cell receptor beta chain emerged from a study of blood T cells in healthy people across ages. General study results and limits: Diversity of TCR beta per million T cells declined in a roughly linear way with age. Expanded clonotype shifts may have been confounded, as the donors had an unknown CMV status.

Germline V gives CDR1 SGHVS, CDR2 FNYEAQ. This CDR3 comprises 14 residues. Comment on this clonotype: Its antigen is unknown. Given a much more abundant clone one base away, this may be a read error.

A J-beta primer mix and a sample-barcoded 5' primer were used in a second PCR of about 6 to 12 cycles. TCRdb recomputed calls from the 5' RACE reads with MiXCR, one row per CDR3 protein. The sample has roughly 900,000 distinct CDR3 sequences, under 35% seen once; the top ten hold 15% to 20%. Healthy Caucasian individuals from Russia aged about 6 to 90 served as donors. The source material was blood. This chain uses TRBV7-6 with TRBJ2-1; 7 bases are a match to TRBD2. This clonotype originated in a woman over 75 in good health. CDR3 protein: CASSLGAGNNEQVF. CDR3 DNA sequence: TGTGCCAGCAGCTTAGGAGCGGGGAACAATGAGCAGGTCTTC.